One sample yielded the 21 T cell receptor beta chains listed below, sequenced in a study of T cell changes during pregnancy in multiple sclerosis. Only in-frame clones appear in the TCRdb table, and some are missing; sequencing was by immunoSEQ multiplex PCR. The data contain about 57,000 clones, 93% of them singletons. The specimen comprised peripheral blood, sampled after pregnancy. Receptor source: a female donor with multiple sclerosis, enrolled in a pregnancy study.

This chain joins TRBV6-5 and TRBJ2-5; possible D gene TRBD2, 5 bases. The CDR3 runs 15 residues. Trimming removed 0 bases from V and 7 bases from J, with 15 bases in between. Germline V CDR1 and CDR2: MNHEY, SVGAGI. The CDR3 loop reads CASSYSNPSLGTQYF. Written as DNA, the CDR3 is TGTGCCAGCAGTTACTCGAACCCTAGCTTGGGGACCCAGTACTTC.

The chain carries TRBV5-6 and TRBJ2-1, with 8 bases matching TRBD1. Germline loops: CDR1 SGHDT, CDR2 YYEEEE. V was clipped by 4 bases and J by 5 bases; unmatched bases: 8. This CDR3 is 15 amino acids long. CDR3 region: CASSTGGWENNEQFF. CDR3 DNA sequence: TGTGCCAGCAGCACAGGGGGGTGGGAGAACAATGAGCAGTTCTTC.

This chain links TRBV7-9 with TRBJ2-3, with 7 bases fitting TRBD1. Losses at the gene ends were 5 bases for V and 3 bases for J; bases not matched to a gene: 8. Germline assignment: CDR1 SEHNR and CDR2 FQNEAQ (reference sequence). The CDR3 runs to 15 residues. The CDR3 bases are TGTGCCAGCAGCACGGACAGGTTTTCAACAGATACGCAGTATTTT. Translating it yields CASSTDRFSTDTQYF.

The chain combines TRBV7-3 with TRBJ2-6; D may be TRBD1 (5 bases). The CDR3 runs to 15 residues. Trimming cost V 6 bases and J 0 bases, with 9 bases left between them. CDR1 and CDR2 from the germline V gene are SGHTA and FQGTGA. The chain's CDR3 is CASSPGPSGANVLTF. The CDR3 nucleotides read TGTGCCAGCAGTCCAGGGCCCTCTGGGGCCAACGTCCTGACTTTC. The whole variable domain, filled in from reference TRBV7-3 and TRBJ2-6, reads GAGVSQTPSNKVTEKGKYVELRCDPISGHTALYWYRQSLGQGPEFLIYFQGTGAADDSGLPNDRFFAVRPEGSVSTLKIQRTERGDSAVYLCASSPGPSGANVLTFGAGSRLTVL.

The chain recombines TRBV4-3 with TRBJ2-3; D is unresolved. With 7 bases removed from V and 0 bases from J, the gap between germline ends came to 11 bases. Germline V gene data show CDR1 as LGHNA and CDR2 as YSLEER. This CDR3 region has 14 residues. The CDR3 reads CASKDSSSTDTQYF. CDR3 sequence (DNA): TGCGCCAGCAAAGACTCCTCCAGCACAGATACGCAGTATTTT.

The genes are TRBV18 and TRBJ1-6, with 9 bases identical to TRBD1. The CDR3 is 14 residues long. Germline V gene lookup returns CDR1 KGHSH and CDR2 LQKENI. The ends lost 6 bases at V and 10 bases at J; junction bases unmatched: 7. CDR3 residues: CASSRGDRASPLHF. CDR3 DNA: TGTGCCAGCTCTCGGGGGGACAGGGCATCACCCCTCCACTTT.

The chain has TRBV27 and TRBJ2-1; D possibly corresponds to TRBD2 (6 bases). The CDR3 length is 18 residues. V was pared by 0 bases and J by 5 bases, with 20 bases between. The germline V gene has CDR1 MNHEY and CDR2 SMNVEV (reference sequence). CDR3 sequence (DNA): TGTGCCAGCAGTTTATCTCCCTCTCCTGTCCTAGCGAACAATGAGCAGTTCTTC. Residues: CASSLSPSPVLANNEQFF.

The DNA of the CDR3 is TGTGCCAGCAGTCCGACGACAGCTAAGAACCACGAGCAGTACTTC. It specifies CASSPTTAKNHEQYF. The rearrangement joins TRBV6-6 to TRBJ2-7; a weak D match, TRBD1 (5 bases). Trimming pared 5 bases from V and 5 bases from J, leaving 19 bases between. The CDR3 consists of 15 residues. CDR1 is MNHNY, CDR2 SVGAGI, per germline (reference sequence).

The CDR3 DNA sequence: TGCGCCAGCAGCCGCGACAGGGGGGAGAACACTGAAGCTTTCTTT. It yields the protein CASSRDRGENTEAFF. The chain joins TRBV4-3 to TRBJ1-1; TRBD1 agrees at 9 bases. Germline V gene data show CDR1 as LGHNA and CDR2 as YSLEER. V was pared by 4 bases and J by 1 base, with 4 bases of the junction left unmatched. The CDR3 extends over 15 amino acids.

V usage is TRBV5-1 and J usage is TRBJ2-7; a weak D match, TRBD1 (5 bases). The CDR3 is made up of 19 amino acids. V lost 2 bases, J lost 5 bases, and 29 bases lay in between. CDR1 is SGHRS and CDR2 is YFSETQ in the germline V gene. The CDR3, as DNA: TGCGCCAGCAGCTTCGATATTGTCTCGGCCGGCAGGGTGTCCCACGAGCAGTACTTC. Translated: CASSFDIVSAGRVSHEQYF. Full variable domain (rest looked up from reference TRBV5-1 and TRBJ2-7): KAGVTQTPRYLIKTRGQQVTLSCSPISGHRSVSWYQQTPGQGLQFLFEYFSETQRNKGNFPGRFSGRQFSNSRSEMNVSTLELGDSALYLCASSFDIVSAGRVSHEQYFGPGTRLTVT.

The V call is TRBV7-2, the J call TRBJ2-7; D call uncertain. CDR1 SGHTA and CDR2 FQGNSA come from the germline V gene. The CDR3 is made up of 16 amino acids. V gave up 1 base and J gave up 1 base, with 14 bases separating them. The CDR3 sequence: CASSLDLWVLSYEQYF. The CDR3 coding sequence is TGTGCCAGCAGCTTAGATTTGTGGGTACTATCCTACGAGCAGTACTTC.

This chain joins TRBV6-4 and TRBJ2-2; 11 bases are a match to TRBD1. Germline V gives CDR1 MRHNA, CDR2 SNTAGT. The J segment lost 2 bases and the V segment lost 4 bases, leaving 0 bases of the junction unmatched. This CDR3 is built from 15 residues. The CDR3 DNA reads TGTGCCAGCAGTGGGACAGGGGGCAACACCGGGGAGCTGTTTTTT. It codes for CASSGTGGNTGELFF.

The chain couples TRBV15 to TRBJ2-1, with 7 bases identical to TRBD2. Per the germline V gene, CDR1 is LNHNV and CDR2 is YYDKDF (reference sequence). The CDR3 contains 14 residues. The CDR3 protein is CASTTPSGGSEQFF. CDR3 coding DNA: TGTGCAAGTACCACGCCTAGCGGTGGGAGTGAGCAGTTCTTC.

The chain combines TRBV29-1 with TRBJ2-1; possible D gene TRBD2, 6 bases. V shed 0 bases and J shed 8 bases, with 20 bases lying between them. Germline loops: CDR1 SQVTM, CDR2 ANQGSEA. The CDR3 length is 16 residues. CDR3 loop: CSVEDPIGGARDEQFF. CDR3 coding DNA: TGCAGCGTTGAAGATCCCATCGGCGGGGCTCGGGATGAGCAGTTCTTC.

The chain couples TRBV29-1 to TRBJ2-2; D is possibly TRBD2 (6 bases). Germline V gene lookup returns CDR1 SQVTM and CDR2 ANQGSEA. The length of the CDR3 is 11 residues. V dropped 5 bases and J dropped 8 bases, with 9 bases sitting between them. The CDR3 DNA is TGCAGCGTTTTGGAGGGAGGGGAGCTGTTTTTT. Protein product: CSVLEGGELFF.

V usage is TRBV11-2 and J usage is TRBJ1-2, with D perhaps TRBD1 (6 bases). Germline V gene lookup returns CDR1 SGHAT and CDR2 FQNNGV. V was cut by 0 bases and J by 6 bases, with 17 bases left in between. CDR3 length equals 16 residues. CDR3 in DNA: TGTGCCAGCAGCTTAGAGGGGGCAGAACTGAGGGATGGCTACACCTTC. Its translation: CASSLEGAELRDGYTF. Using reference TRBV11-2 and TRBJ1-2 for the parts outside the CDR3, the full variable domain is EAGVAQSPRYKIIEKRQSVAFWCNPISGHATLYWYQQILGQGPKLLIQFQNNGVVDDSQLPKDRFSAERLKGVDSTLKIQPAKLEDSAVYLCASSLEGAELRDGYTFGSGTRLTVV.

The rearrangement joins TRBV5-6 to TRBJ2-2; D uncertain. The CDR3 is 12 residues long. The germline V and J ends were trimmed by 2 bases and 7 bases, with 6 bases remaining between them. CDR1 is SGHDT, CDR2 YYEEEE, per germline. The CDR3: CASSFPFGELFF. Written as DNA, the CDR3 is TGTGCCAGCAGCTTTCCGTTCGGGGAGCTGTTTTTT. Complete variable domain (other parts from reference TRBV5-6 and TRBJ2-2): DAGVTQSPTHLIKTRGQQVTLRCSPKSGHDTVSWYQQALGQGPQFIFQYYEEEERQRGNFPDRFSGHQFPNYSSELNVNALLLGDSALYLCASSFPFGELFFGEGSRLTVL.

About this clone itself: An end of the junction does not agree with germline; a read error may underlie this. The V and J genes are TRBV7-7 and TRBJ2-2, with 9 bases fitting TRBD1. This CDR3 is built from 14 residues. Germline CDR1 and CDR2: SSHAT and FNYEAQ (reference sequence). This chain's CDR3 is CASSLGQGTGELFF. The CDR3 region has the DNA TGTGCTAGCAGCTTAGGACAGGGGACCGGGGAGCTGTTTTTT.

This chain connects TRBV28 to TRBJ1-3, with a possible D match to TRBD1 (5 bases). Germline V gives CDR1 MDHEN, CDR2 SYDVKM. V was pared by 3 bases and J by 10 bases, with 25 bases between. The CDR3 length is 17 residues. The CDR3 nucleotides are TGTGCCAGCAGTTTGGACACAGTCTCCGTCTCGAGAGGAACCATATATTTT. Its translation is CASSLDTVSVSRGTIYF.

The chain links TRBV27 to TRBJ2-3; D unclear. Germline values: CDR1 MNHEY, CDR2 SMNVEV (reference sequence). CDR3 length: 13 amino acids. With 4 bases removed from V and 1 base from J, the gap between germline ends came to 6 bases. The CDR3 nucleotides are TGTGCCAGCAGTTCTCTAGGCACAGATACGCAGTATTTT. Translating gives CASSSLGTDTQYF.

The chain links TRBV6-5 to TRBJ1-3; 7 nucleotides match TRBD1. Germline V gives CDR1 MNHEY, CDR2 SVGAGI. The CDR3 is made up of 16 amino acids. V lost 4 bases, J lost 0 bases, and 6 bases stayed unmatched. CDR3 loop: CASSSTRDSSGNTIYF. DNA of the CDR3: TGTGCCAGCAGTTCCACCCGGGACAGCTCTGGAAACACCATATATTTT.